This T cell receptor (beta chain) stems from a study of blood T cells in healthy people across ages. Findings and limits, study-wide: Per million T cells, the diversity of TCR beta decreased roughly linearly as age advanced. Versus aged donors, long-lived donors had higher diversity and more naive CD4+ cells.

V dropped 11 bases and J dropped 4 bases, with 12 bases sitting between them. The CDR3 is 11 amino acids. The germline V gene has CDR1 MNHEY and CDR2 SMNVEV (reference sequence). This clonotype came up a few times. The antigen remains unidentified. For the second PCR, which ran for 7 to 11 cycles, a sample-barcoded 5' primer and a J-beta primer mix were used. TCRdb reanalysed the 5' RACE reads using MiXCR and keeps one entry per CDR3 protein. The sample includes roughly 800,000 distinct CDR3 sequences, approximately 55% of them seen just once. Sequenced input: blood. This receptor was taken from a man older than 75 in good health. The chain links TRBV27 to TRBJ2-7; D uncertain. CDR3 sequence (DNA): TGTGCCTCTCATGGACGGTACGAGCAGTACTTC. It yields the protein CASHGRYEQYF.